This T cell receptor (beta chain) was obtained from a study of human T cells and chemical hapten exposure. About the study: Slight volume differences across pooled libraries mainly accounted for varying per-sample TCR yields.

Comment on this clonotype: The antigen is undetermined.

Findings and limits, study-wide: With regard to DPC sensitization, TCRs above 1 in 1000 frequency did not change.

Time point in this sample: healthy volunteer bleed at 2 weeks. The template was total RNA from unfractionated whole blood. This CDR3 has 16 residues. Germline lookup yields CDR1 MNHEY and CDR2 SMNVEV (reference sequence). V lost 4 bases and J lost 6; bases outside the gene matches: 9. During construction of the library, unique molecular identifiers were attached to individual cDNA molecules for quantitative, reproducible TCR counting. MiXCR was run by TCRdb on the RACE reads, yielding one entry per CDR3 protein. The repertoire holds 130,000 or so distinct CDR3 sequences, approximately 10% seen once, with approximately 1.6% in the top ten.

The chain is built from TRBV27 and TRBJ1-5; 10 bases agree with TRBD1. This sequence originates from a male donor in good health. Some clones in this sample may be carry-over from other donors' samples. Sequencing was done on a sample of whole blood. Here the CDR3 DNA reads TGTGCCAGCAGTTCCTCCGGGACAGGGGTAAGTCAGCCCCAGCATTTT. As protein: CASSSSGTGVSQPQHF.